Each of the 4 T cell receptor beta chains below was sequenced from the same sample in a study of cytomegalovirus exposure and HLA in healthy donors. 60 Vbeta and 13 Jbeta primers were used in PCR. The method was immunoSEQ multiplex PCR; TCRdb's version includes in-frame clones alone and lacks a portion of them. Of some 110,000 clones in the sample, around 74% were seen once. The sample comprised PBMCs. Receptor source: a man aged 25-45 years in good health and CMV-seropositive.

The chain is built from TRBV9 and TRBJ1-6; D may be TRBD1 (5 bases). In germline, CDR1 is SGDLS, CDR2 YYNGEE. The CDR3 contains 15 residues. V was cut by 4 bases and J by 7 bases, with 15 bases left in between. CDR3 DNA sequence: TGTGCCAGCAGCCCCCTGACAGAACAAAATTCACCCCTCCACTTT. It specifies CASSPLTEQNSPLHF. The entire variable domain, with the rest obtained from reference TRBV9 and TRBJ1-6, is as follows: DSGVTQTPKHLITATGQRVTLRCSPRSGDLSVYWYQQSLDQGLQFLIQYYNGEERAKGNILERFSAQQFPDLHSELNLSSLELGDSALYFCASSPLTEQNSPLHFGNGTRLTVT.

DNA of the CDR3: TGTGCCAGTAGTATAGAGGGCGGCGGGGGACCCCGGAGCCAGTACTTC. Translated, it gives CASSIEGGGGPRSQYF. The chain joins TRBV19 to TRBJ2-5; 7 nucleotides match TRBD2. Losses at the gene ends were 0 bases for V and 10 bases for J; bases not matched to a gene: 14. CDR1 and CDR2 from the germline V gene are LNHDA and SQIVND (reference sequence). This CDR3 has 16 amino acids. The variable domain in full, with the rest retrieved from reference TRBV19 and TRBJ2-5, is DGGITQSPKYLFRKEGQNVTLSCEQNLNHDAMYWYRQDPGQGLRLIYYSQIVNDFQKGDIAEGYSVSREKKESFPLTVTSAQKNPTAFYLCASSIEGGGGPRSQYFGPGTRLLVL.

The chain is built from TRBV19 and TRBJ2-3; 8 positions match TRBD1. This CDR3 is built from 14 residues. The trim removed 10 bases at V and 2 bases at J, leaving 8 bases unmatched. Germline V lookup: CDR1 LNHDA, CDR2 SQIVND (reference sequence). Written as DNA, the CDR3 is TGTGCCACCGGACAGGGCACACACACAGATACGCAGTATTTT. Its translation: CATGQGTHTDTQYF.

This chain connects TRBV4-3 to TRBJ1-6; D possibly corresponds to TRBD1 (6 bases). Germline CDR1 and CDR2: LGHNA and YSLEER. CDR3 size: 19 residues. Between the trimmed V and J ends, which lost 1 base and 7 bases, there was a span of 23 bases. The CDR3 sequence is CASSQGGGRTQGPNSPLHF. CDR3 nucleotide sequence: TGCGCCAGCAGCCAAGGGGGGGGGAGGACCCAGGGGCCCAATTCACCCCTCCACTTT.